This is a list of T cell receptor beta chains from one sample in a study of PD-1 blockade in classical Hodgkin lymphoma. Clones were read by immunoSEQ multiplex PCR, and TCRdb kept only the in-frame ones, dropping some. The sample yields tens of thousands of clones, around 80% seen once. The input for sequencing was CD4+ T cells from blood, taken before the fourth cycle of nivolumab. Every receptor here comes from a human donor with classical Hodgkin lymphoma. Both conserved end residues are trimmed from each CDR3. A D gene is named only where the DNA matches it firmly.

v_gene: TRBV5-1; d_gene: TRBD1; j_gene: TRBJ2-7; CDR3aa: ASSIRDRSSYEQY
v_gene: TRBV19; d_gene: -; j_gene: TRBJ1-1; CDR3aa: ASSNVQVLREAF
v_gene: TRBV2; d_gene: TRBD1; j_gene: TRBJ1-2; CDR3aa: ASSGQGDGYT
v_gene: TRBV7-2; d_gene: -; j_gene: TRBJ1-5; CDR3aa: ASSLEAPAGLLNQPQH
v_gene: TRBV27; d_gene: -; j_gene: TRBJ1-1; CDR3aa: ASRPSLGTEAF
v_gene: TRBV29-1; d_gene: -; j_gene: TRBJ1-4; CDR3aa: SVGGAGETEKLF
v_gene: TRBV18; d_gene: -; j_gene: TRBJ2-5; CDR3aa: ASSPVSQSGEQY
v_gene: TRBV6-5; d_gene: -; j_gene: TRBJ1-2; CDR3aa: ASSPTILYGYT
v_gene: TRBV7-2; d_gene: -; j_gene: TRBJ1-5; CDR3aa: ASSPHQGSNQPQH
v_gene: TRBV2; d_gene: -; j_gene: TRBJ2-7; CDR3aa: ASSGGIMVSEQY
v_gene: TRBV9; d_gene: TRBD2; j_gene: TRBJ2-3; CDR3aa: ASSPYRAGGPDTQY
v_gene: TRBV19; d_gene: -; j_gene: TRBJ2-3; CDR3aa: ASRGVGTDTQY
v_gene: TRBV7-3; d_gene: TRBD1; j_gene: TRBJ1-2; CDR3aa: ASSLTGTGAGYGYT
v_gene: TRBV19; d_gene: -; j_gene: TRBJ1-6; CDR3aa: ASKGVRPFSPLH
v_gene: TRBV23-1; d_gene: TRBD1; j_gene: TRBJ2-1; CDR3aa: ASSQRQGVIYNEQF
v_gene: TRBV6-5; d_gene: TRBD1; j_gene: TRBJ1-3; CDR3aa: ASRSDRGPGNTIY
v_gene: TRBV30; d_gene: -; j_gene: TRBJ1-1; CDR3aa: AWTRAANTEAF
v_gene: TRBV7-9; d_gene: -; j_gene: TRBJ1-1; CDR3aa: ASSLALGAEAF
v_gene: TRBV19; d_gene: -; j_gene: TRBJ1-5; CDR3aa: ASSARELMSNQPQH
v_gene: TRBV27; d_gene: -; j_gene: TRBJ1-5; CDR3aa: ASSTRPGRQPQH
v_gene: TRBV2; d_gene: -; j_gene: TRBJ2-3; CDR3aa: ASKVGAADTQY
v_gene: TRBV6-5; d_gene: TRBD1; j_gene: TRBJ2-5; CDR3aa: ASRPQGAGETQY
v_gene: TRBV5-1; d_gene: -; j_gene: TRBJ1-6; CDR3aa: ASSLAGTADSPLH
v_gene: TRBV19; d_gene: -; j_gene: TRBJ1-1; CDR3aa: ASSIGVDRPNTEAF
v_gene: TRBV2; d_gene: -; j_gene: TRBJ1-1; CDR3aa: ASSLTQNTEAF
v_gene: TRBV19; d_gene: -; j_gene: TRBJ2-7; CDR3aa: ASRDLTGISYEQY
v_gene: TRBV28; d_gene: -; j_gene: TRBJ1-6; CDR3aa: ASSLGAVRSPLH
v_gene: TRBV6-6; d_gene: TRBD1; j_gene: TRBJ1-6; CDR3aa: ASSRTGTGVSPLH
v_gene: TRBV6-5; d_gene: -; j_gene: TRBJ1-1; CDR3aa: ASSYALNTEAF
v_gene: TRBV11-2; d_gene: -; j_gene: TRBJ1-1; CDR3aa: ASSLWIDMNTEAF
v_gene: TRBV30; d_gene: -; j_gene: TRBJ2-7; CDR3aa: AWSVIPPYEQY
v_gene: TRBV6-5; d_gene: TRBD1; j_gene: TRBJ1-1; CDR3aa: ASSHRTGSRDF
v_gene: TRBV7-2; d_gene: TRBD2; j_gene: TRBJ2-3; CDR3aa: ASSLGPSGSTDTQY
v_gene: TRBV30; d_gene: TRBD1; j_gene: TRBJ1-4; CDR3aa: AWSVADRGIPY
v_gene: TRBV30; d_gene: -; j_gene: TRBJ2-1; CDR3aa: AWNQHSSYNEQF
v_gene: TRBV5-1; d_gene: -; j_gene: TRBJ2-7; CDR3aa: ASSLASYEQY
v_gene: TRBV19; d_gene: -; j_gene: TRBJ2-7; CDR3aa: ASSIIGNSYEQY
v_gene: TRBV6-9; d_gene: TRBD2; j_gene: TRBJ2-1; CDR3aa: ATRLANYNEQF
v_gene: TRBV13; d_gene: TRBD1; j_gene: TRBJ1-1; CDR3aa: ASSSVGDRGLGVAEAF
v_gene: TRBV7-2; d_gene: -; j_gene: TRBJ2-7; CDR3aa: ASSLEPGQTWGQY
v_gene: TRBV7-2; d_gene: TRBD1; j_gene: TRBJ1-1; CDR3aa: ASSAHRGLEAF
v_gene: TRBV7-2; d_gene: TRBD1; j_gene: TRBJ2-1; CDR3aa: ASSLAAGGGQELV